The source of this T cell receptor beta chain is a study of blood T cell repertoires in COVID-19. Data came from immunoSEQ multiplex PCR; TCRdb stores just in-frame clones and leaves some out. The data contain approximately 400,000 clones, approximately 88% of them singletons. Germline V gene sequence: CDR1 LNHNV, CDR2 YYDKDF (reference sequence). The CDR3 extends over 17 amino acids. Trimming at V came to 5 bases and at J to 0 bases, leaving 8 bases not matched to a gene. The rearrangement uses TRBV15 and TRBJ1-4; 8 nucleotides agree with TRBD1. The specimen sequenced was peripheral blood. This receptor was taken from a woman aged 45 to 65 with COVID-19, enrolled during active disease. This CDR3 is CATSDRDRFATNEKLFF. In DNA form, the CDR3 reads TGTGCCACCAGCGACCGGGACAGGTTTGCAACTAATGAAAAACTGTTTTTT. Based on the CDR3 plus reference TRBV15 and TRBJ1-4, the full variable domain is DAMVIQNPRYQVTQFGKPVTLSCSQTLNHNVMYWYQQKSSQAPKLLFHYYDKDFNNEADTPDNFQSRRPNTSFCFLDIRSPGLGDTAMYLCATSDRDRFATNEKLFFGSGTQLSVL.